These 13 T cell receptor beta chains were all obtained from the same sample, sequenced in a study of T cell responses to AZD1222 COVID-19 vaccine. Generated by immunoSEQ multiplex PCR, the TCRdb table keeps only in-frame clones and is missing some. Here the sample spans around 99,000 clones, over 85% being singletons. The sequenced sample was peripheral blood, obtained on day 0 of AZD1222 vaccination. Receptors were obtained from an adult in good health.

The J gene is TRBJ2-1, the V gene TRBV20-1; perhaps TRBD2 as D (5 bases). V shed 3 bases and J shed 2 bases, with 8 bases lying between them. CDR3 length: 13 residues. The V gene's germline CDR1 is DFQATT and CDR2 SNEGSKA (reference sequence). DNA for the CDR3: TGCAGTGCTAGTCGCGGGCCCTACAATGAGCAGTTCTTC. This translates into CSASRGPYNEQFF.

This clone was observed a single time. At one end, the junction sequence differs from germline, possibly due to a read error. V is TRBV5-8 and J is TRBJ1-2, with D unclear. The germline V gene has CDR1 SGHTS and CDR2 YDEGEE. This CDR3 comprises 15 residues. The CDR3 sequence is CASSLVFLSNYGYTF. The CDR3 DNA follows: TGTGCCAGCAGTTTGGTGTTCCTCTCTAACTATGGCTACACCTTC.

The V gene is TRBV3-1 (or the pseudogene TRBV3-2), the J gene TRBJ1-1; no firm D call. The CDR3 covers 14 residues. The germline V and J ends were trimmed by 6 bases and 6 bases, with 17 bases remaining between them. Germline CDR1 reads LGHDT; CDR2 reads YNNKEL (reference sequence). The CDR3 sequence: CASSPFDMAAEAFF. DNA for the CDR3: TGTGCCAGCAGTCCTTTCGACATGGCAGCTGAAGCTTTCTTT.

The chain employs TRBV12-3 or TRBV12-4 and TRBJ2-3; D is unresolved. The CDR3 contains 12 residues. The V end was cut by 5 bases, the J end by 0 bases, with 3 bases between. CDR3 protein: CASSDSTDTQYF. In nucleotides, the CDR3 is TGTGCCAGCAGTGATAGCACAGATACGCAGTATTTT.

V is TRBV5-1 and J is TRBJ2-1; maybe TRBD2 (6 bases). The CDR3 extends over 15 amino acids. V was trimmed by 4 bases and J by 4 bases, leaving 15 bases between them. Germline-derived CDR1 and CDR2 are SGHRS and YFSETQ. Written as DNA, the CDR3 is TGCGCCAGCAGCCCGACCGGGACTGCATACAATGAGCAGTTCTTC. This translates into CASSPTGTAYNEQFF.

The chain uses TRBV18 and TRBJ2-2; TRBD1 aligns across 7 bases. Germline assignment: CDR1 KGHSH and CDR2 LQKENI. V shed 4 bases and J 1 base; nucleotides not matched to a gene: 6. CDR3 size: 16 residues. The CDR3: CASSLPGTENTGELFF. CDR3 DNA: TGTGCCAGCTCACTGCCCGGGACAGAGAACACCGGGGAGCTGTTTTTT.

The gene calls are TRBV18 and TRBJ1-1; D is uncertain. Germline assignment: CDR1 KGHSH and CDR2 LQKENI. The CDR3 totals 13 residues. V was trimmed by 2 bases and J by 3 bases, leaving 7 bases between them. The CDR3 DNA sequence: TGTGCCAGCTCACCAACATGGGACACTGAAGCTTTCTTT. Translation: CASSPTWDTEAFF.

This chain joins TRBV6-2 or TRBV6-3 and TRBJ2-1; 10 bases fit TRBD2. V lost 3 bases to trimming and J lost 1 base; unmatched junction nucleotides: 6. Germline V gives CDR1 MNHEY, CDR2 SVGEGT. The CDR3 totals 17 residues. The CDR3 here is CASSYYYSGGSYNEQFF. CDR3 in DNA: TGTGCCAGCAGTTATTACTATAGCGGGGGGTCCTACAATGAGCAGTTCTTC.

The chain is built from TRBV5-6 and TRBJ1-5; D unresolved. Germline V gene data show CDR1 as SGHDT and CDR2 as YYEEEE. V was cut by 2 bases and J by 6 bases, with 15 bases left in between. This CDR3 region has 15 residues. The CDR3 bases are TGTGCCAGCAGCTTATCGCAGTCGGGGAGTCAGCCCCAGCATTTT. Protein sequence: CASSLSQSGSQPQHF.

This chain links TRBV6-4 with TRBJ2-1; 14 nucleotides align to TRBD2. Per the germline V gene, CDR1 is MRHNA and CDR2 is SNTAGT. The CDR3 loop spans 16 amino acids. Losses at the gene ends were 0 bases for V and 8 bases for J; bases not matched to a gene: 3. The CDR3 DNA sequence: TGTGCCAGCAGTGACTCTGGGACTAGCGGGAGCGATGAGCAGTTCTTC. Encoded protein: CASSDSGTSGSDEQFF.

The CDR3 DNA follows: TGCGCCAGCAGCGGCGGGACCCTCTTTGGAGAGACCCAGTACTTC. Translating it yields CASSGGTLFGETQYF. The rearrangement joins TRBV4-3 to TRBJ2-5; tentatively, D is TRBD2 (6 bases). Looked up from germline, CDR1 is LGHNA and CDR2 is YSLEER. The V gene lost 5 bases and the J gene lost 4 bases, with 17 bases spanning the gap. The CDR3 has 15 amino acids.

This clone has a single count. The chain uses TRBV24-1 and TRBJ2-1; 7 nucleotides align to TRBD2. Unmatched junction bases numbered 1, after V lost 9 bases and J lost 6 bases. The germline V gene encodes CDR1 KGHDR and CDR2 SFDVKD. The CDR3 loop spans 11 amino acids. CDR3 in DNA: TGTGCCACCTGGGGGGGCAATGAGCAGTTCTTC. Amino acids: CATWGGNEQFF.

CDR3 residues: CASREGTVSFDAFF. The CDR3 DNA is TGTGCCAGCAGGGAGGGGACAGTTTCCTTTGACGCTTTCTTT. The rearrangement links TRBV7-9 to TRBJ1-1; 7 bases fit TRBD1. After removal of 6 bases from V and 11 bases from J, the junction contained 15 bases not matched to a gene. This CDR3 has 14 residues. The germline gives CDR1 SEHNR, CDR2 FQNEAQ (reference sequence). The entire variable domain, with the rest obtained from reference TRBV7-9 and TRBJ1-1, is as follows: DTGVSQNPRHKITKRGQNVTFRCDPISEHNRLYWYRQTLGQGPEFLTYFQNEAQLEKSRLLSDRFSAERPKGSFSTLEIQRTEQGDSAMYLCASREGTVSFDAFFGQGTRLTVV.